This T cell receptor (beta chain) was identified during a study of cytomegalovirus exposure and HLA in healthy donors. General study points: Testing in vitro showed a few CMV-associated chains specific for CMV antigens. In an earlier analysis, about 87% or about 30%: the productive usage of most TCR beta V segments. TCR beta chains numbering roughly 150 were designated cytomegalovirus-associated.

With respect to this clone: As yet, its antigen is unknown.

The V segment lost 6 bases and the J segment 4 bases; nucleotides outside the gene matches: 7. This CDR3 contains 14 residues. Germline CDR1 reads SQVTM; CDR2 reads ANQGSEA. In the PCR, 60 Vbeta and 13 Jbeta primers were used. Libraries were prepared by immunoSEQ multiplex PCR; TCRdb keeps only in-frame clonotypes and omits some of them. The sample has roughly 180,000 clones; around three quarters are singletons. The chain employs TRBV29-1 and TRBJ2-2, with 8 nucleotides matching TRBD1. What was sequenced was PBMCs. This receptor was taken from a woman in her 30s in good health and CMV-seronegative. In DNA, the CDR3 is TGCAGCGTCGGTGGACAGGGCGGCACCGGGGAGCTGTTTTTT. Residues: CSVGGQGGTGELFF.